This T cell receptor beta chain was captured in a study of regulatory T cells in long-lasting Graves disease. This clonotype was seen ten or more times. HTBI primers from iRepertoire and Arm-PCR of CDR3 regions yielded the TCR beta libraries. Each CDR3 protein is one row after TCRdb ran MiXCR on the multiplex PCR reads. The table lists about 470,000 distinct CDR3 sequences, 20% to 25% of them singletons. The time point denotes: persistent/refractory GD, antithyroid drugs over 5 years with positive TRAb. TCR sequences were obtained from RNA taken from PBMCs. Sequencing was performed on peripheral blood mononuclear cells (PBMCs), taken when the disease was refractory, from a patient treated with antithyroid drugs. The clonotype originates from a female donor with Graves disease.

CDR3 sequence: CASSPGDSYGYTF. CDR3 nucleotides: TGTGCCAGCAGCCCGGGTGATTCCTATGGCTACACCTTC. The rearrangement joins TRBV5-6 to TRBJ1-2, with no clear D. Germline CDR1 reads SGHDT; CDR2 reads YYEEEE. Trimming stripped 4 bases from V and 4 bases from J, with 11 bases between. This CDR3 region has 13 residues.